Shown below are 6 T cell receptor beta chains from a single sample sequenced in a study of Graves' ophthalmopathy and Graves' hyperthyroidism. For repertoire sequencing, the TCR beta CDR3 regions were amplified from RNA transcripts. First-round RT-PCR employed HTBI primers, with a second-round multiplex PCR after it. From the multiplex PCR reads, TCRdb called clonotypes with MiXCR, one entry per CDR3 protein. The data contain fewer than 650,000 distinct CDR3 sequences, around a fifth of them singletons. The sample consisted of peripheral blood. The receptors were sampled from a woman aged 18-30 years with stable Graves' hyperthyroidism. Some clones in this sample may be carry-over from other donors' samples.

The V and J genes are TRBV4-2 and TRBJ2-5; 7 bases match TRBD2. Germline V gives CDR1 LGHNA, CDR2 YNFKEQ. This CDR3 is built from 15 residues. After removal of 2 bases from V and 4 bases from J, the junction contained 7 bases not matched to a gene. CDR3 bases: TGTGCCAGCAGCCAAAGGGGAGGGGAGGGAGAGACCCAGTACTTC. Translated, it gives CASSQRGGEGETQYF.

This clonotype was picked up many times. The chain carries TRBV11-2 and TRBJ2-7; TRBD2 might be the D (5 bases). This CDR3 has 14 residues. The V end was cut by 4 bases, the J end by 4 bases, with 14 bases between. Germline CDR1 reads SGHAT; CDR2 reads FQNNGV. CDR3: CASSSLMRAYEQYF. The DNA of the CDR3 is TGTGCCAGCAGCTCACTAATGAGGGCTTACGAGCAGTACTTC.

Many counts were recorded for this clonotype. The chain links TRBV7-8 to TRBJ2-2; 11 positions agree with TRBD2. J lost 1 base, V lost 5 bases, and 6 bases had no gene match. The CDR3 has 17 residues. Germline V gene sequence: CDR1 SGHVS, CDR2 FQNEAQ. CDR3 in amino acids: CASSRLGTSGNTGELFF. The CDR3, as DNA: TGTGCCAGCAGCCGACTCGGGACTAGCGGGAACACCGGGGAGCTGTTTTTT.

To note about this clonotype: The junction does not match germline at one end; this may be a read error. The rearrangement uses TRBV10-3 and TRBJ2-7, with D possibly TRBD1 on 6 matching bases. This CDR3 comprises 16 residues. Germline V gives CDR1 ENHRY, CDR2 SYGVKD. The CDR3 is CAISEGAGVYSNEQYF. CDR3 sequence (DNA): TGTGCCATCAGTGAGGGGGCAGGGGTCTACTCCAACGAGCAGTACTTC.

The V call is TRBV18, the J call TRBJ1-1; 8 bases agree with TRBD1. Trimming removed 3 bases from V and 5 bases from J; junction bases left unmatched: 11. Germline V gene lookup returns CDR1 KGHSH and CDR2 LQKENI. CDR3 length: 16 residues. The CDR3 protein is CASSPGQGASGTEAFF. CDR3 DNA: TGTGCCAGCTCACCGGGCCAGGGGGCGAGTGGGACTGAAGCTTTCTTT.

This clonotype has at least ten counts. Given the absence of the conserved phenylalanine or tryptophan at the CDR3 end, a read error is likely. The J gene is TRBJ2-7, the V gene TRBV6-2 or TRBV6-3, with 8 bases matching TRBD2. The germline gives CDR1 MNHEY, CDR2 SVGEGT. The length of the CDR3 is 17 residues. Unmatched junction bases numbered 12, after V lost 2 bases and J lost 3 bases. The CDR3 DNA is TGTGCCAGCAGTTACGCACTAGCGGAACAAAACTACTACGAGCAGTACTCC. Residues: CASSYALAEQNYYEQYS.